The rows below give T cell receptor beta chains drawn from one sample of a study of cytomegalovirus exposure and HLA in healthy donors. The protocol was immunoSEQ multiplex PCR, while the TCRdb copy is restricted to in-frame clones and leaves out a portion. In the table there are about 140,000 clones, almost 80% of which are singletons. The sample consisted of PBMCs. Source of these receptors: a man younger than 30 in good health and CMV-seronegative. Each CDR3 is given with its conserved first and last residue.

J gene | V gene | CDR3 protein
TRBJ1-4 | TRBV23-1 | CASSRQGGGHNEKLFF
TRBJ1-1 | TRBV4-2 | CASSLLGQGGLNTEAFF
TRBJ1-5 | TRBV5-1 | CASSLAPGRNQPQHF
TRBJ2-4 | TRBV18 | CASSPGTGQNIQYF
TRBJ2-2 | TRBV7-9 | CSSSLLRESANTGELFF
TRBJ2-5 | TRBV18 | CASSIPGLGQETQYF
TRBJ1-5 | TRBV6-5 | CASSWVGGDQPQHF
TRBJ2-2 | TRBV7-9 | CASSFGAQNTGELFF
TRBJ2-7 | TRBV29-1 | CSVVLGGSKQYF
TRBJ2-3 | TRBV2 | CASSEGLGPDTQYF
TRBJ2-2 | TRBV11-2 | CASSWTDYTGELFF